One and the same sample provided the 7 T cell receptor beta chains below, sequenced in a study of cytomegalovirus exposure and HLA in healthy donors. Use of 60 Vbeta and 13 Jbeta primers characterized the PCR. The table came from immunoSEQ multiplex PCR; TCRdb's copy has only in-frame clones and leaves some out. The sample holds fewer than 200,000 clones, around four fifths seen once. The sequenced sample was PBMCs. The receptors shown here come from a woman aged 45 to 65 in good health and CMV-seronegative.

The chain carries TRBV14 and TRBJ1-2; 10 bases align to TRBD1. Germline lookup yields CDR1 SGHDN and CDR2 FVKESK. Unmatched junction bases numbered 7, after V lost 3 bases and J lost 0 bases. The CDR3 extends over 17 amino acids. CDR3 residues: CASSHLGGQGPNYGYTF. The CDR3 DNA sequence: TGTGCCAGCAGCCACCTGGGGGGACAGGGGCCTAACTATGGCTACACCTTC.

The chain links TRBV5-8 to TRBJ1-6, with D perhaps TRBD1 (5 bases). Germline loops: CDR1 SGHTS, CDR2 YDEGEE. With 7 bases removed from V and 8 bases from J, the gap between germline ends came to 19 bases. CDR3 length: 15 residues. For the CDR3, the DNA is TGTGCCAGCCCCGACCTTTCGGGGGTGGATTCACCCCTCCACTTT. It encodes CASPDLSGVDSPLHF.

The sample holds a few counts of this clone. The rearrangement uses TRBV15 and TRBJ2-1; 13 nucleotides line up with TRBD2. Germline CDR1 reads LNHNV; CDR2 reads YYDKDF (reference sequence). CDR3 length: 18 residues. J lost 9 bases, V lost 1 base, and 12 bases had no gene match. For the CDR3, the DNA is TGTGCCACCAGCAGAGCCCTCCTAACTAGCGGGGGGGGGTTTGAGCAGTTCTTC. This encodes CATSRALLTSGGGFEQFF.

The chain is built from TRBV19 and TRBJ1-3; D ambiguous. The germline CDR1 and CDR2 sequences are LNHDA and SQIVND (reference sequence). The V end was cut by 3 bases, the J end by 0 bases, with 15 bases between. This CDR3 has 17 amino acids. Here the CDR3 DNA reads TGTGCCAGTAGTATTTTGGTGAAATCGAGCTCTGGAAACACCATATATTTT. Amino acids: CASSILVKSSSGNTIYF. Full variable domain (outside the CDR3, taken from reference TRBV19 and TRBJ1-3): DGGITQSPKYLFRKEGQNVTLSCEQNLNHDAMYWYRQDPGQGLRLIYYSQIVNDFQKGDIAEGYSVSREKKESFPLTVTSAQKNPTAFYLCASSILVKSSSGNTIYFGEGSWLTVV.

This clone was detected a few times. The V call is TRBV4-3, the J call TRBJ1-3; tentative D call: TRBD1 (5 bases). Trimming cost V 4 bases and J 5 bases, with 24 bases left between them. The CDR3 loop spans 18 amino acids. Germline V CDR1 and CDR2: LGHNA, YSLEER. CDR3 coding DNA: TGCGCCAGCAGCCTAACCTCACAGGCGACCCTGACCCGAAACACCATATATTTT. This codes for CASSLTSQATLTRNTIYF.

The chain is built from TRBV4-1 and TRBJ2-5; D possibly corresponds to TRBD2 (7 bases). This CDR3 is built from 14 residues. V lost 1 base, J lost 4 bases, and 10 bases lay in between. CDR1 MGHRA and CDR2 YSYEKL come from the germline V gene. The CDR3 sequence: CASSQGRGGETQYF. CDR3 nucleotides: TGCGCCAGCAGCCAAGGGAGGGGGGGAGAGACCCAGTACTTC.

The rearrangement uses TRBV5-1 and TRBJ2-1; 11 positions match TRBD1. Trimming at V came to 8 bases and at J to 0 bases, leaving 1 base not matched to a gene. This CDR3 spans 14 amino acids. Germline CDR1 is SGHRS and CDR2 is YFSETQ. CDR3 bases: TGCGCCAGTGGGACAGGGGGCTCCTACAATGAGCAGTTCTTC. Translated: CASGTGGSYNEQFF.